Listed below are T cell receptor beta chains from one sample, sequenced in a study of OX40 agonist ivuxolimab in advanced cancers. Clones were read by immunoSEQ multiplex PCR, and TCRdb kept only the in-frame ones, dropping some. This repertoire shows under 90,000 clones, approximately 85% found once; its top ten account for roughly 2.2%. Material: CD4+ or CD8+ T cells sorted from blood, obtained in a trial of the OX40 agonist ivuxolimab. These receptors were taken from an adult with an advanced solid tumor such as melanoma, head and neck, liver or kidney cancer. Each CDR3 is given with its conserved first and last residue. The order of the fields is clone size, J gene, V gene, CDR3 length, D gene, CDR3 DNA, CDR3 protein. The D gene is left open where the match is weak. Expanded clones are given a class, and other clones once, few, many or no size at all.

clone_size: .
j_call: TRBJ1-6
v_call: TRBV5-1
cdr3_length: 14
d_call: TRBD1
cdr3_nt: TGCGCCAGCAGCTTGTCACAGGGGAATTCACCCCTCCACTTT
cdr3_aa: CASSLSQGNSPLHF

clone_size: .
j_call: TRBJ1-4
v_call: TRBV7-9
cdr3_length: 14
d_call: .
cdr3_nt: TGTGCCAGCAGCTTACTGGGAGGCTGGGAAAAACTGTTTTTT
cdr3_aa: CASSLLGGWEKLFF

clone_size: .
j_call: TRBJ2-3
v_call: TRBV11-3
cdr3_length: 18
d_call: TRBD2
cdr3_nt: TGTGCCAGCAGCCCTCGACTAGCGGGAGGGCTTGGAACAGATACGCAGTATTTT
cdr3_aa: CASSPRLAGGLGTDTQYF

clone_size: .
j_call: TRBJ2-7
v_call: TRBV28
cdr3_length: 14
d_call: .
cdr3_nt: TGTGCCAGCAACCCTCGGACAGTTTGGTACGAGCAGTACTTC
cdr3_aa: CASNPRTVWYEQYF

clone_size: .
j_call: TRBJ2-7
v_call: TRBV28
cdr3_length: 15
d_call: TRBD2
cdr3_nt: TGTGCCAGCGGATCTAGCGGGAGATTGTCCTACGAGCAGTACTTC
cdr3_aa: CASGSSGRLSYEQYF

clone_size: .
j_call: TRBJ1-2
v_call: TRBV2
cdr3_length: 13
d_call: .
cdr3_nt: TGTGCCAGCCCTCTGGGAAGAAACTATGGCTACACCTTC
cdr3_aa: CASPLGRNYGYTF

clone_size: .
j_call: TRBJ1-5
v_call: TRBV5-6
cdr3_length: 14
d_call: .
cdr3_nt: TGTGCCAGCAGCTTGGGCGTGAGGGGTCAGCCCCAGCATTTT
cdr3_aa: CASSLGVRGQPQHF

clone_size: .
j_call: TRBJ2-6
v_call: TRBV7-9
cdr3_length: 15
d_call: .
cdr3_nt: TGTGCCAGCAGCACACGGGACCCCGGGGCCAACGTCCTGACTTTC
cdr3_aa: CASSTRDPGANVLTF

clone_size: many
j_call: TRBJ1-2
v_call: TRBV19
cdr3_length: 11
d_call: .
cdr3_nt: TGTGCCAGTAGTAACGTTTATGGCTACACCTTC
cdr3_aa: CASSNVYGYTF

clone_size: .
j_call: TRBJ2-7
v_call: TRBV27
cdr3_length: 13
d_call: .
cdr3_nt: TGTGCCAGCAGTTTAGGGCGAGGGGTACAGCAGTACTTC
cdr3_aa: CASSLGRGVQQYF

clone_size: .
j_call: TRBJ2-5
v_call: TRBV11-2
cdr3_length: 14
d_call: .
cdr3_nt: TGTGCCAGCAGCTTAGATTTAGTCAGGGAGACCCAGTACTTC
cdr3_aa: CASSLDLVRETQYF

clone_size: .
j_call: TRBJ1-2
v_call: TRBV5-6
cdr3_length: 15
d_call: TRBD1
cdr3_nt: TGTGCCAGCAGCTTGGGACAGGGGGCATTGGAGGGCTACACCTTC
cdr3_aa: CASSLGQGALEGYTF

clone_size: .
j_call: TRBJ2-6
v_call: TRBV10-3
cdr3_length: 16
d_call: TRBD1
cdr3_nt: TGTGCCATCAGTGAGTCGACAGGGGCTGGGGCCAACGTCCTGACTTTC
cdr3_aa: CAISESTGAGANVLTF

clone_size: .
j_call: TRBJ2-5
v_call: TRBV5-4
cdr3_length: 13
d_call: .
cdr3_nt: TGTGCCAGCAGCCGGAACGAGGAAGAGACCCAGTACTTC
cdr3_aa: CASSRNEEETQYF

clone_size: .
j_call: TRBJ1-4
v_call: TRBV28
cdr3_length: 14
d_call: .
cdr3_nt: TGTGCCAGCAGTTCAGGGTTCGCTAATGAAAAACTGTTTTTT
cdr3_aa: CASSSGFANEKLFF

clone_size: .
j_call: TRBJ1-1
v_call: TRBV14
cdr3_length: 16
d_call: .
cdr3_nt: TGTGCCAGCAGCCAAGATCACGGACAGCGGAACACTGAAGCTTTCTTT
cdr3_aa: CASSQDHGQRNTEAFF

clone_size: .
j_call: TRBJ1-4
v_call: TRBV5-1
cdr3_length: 13
d_call: TRBD1
cdr3_nt: TGCGCCAGCGCGACAGGGCGTAGTGAAAAACTGTTTTTT
cdr3_aa: CASATGRSEKLFF

clone_size: .
j_call: TRBJ2-2
v_call: TRBV7-7
cdr3_length: 14
d_call: .
cdr3_nt: TGTGCCAGCAGCCCCCCCTATGGTACCGGGGAGCTGTTTTTT
cdr3_aa: CASSPPYGTGELFF

clone_size: .
j_call: TRBJ1-5
v_call: TRBV28
cdr3_length: 14
d_call: .
cdr3_nt: TGTGCCAGCAGACGAAGGGACACCCATCAGCCCCAGCATTTT
cdr3_aa: CASRRRDTHQPQHF

clone_size: .
j_call: TRBJ1-1
v_call: TRBV9
cdr3_length: 16
d_call: TRBD1
cdr3_nt: TGTGCCAGCAGCCCCTCGGACAGGGGATGGAACACTGAAGCTTTCTTT
cdr3_aa: CASSPSDRGWNTEAFF

clone_size: once
j_call: TRBJ2-1
v_call: TRBV6-6
cdr3_length: 16
d_call: TRBD2
cdr3_nt: TGTGCCAGCAGTGCGACCGGGACTACCCGCTACAATGAGCAGTTCTTC
cdr3_aa: CASSATGTTRYNEQFF

clone_size: .
j_call: TRBJ1-6
v_call: TRBV6-6
cdr3_length: 16
d_call: TRBD1
cdr3_nt: TGTGCCAGCCTGAGGTCGAAGGGACAGGGTAATTCACCCCTCCACTTT
cdr3_aa: CASLRSKGQGNSPLHF

clone_size: .
j_call: TRBJ1-1
v_call: TRBV5-4
cdr3_length: 18
d_call: .
cdr3_nt: TGTGCCAGCAGCTTCCCCCGGCCGGGGGGCGCGTCGGATACTGAAGCTTTCTTT
cdr3_aa: CASSFPRPGGASDTEAFF

clone_size: .
j_call: TRBJ2-2
v_call: TRBV11-3
cdr3_length: 14
d_call: .
cdr3_nt: TGTGCCAGCAGCTTACAGGCGAACACCGGGGAGCTGTTTTTT
cdr3_aa: CASSLQANTGELFF

clone_size: .
j_call: TRBJ1-2
v_call: TRBV11-2
cdr3_length: 14
d_call: TRBD1
cdr3_nt: TGTGCCAGCAGCGCCGGGACAGAGCCCCGGGGCTACACCTTC
cdr3_aa: CASSAGTEPRGYTF

clone_size: .
j_call: TRBJ1-5
v_call: TRBV2
cdr3_length: 18
d_call: .
cdr3_nt: TGTGCCAGCAGTGAATCATTTGTCCGGAAAAAAAGCAATCAGCCCCAGCATTTT
cdr3_aa: CASSESFVRKKSNQPQHF

clone_size: .
j_call: TRBJ1-4
v_call: TRBV5-1
cdr3_length: 16
d_call: .
cdr3_nt: TGCGCCAGCAGCGTGGACCACAGGAACAAATTGGAAAAACTGTTTTTT
cdr3_aa: CASSVDHRNKLEKLFF

clone_size: .
j_call: TRBJ1-1
v_call: TRBV30
cdr3_length: 14
d_call: .
cdr3_nt: TGTGCCTGGAACGCAGGCGGAGGGGGCACTGAAGCTTTCTTT
cdr3_aa: CAWNAGGGGTEAFF

clone_size: .
j_call: TRBJ1-6
v_call: TRBV5-8
cdr3_length: 17
d_call: .
cdr3_nt: TGTGCCAGCAGCTTGTTTTCAGGGGTTAAATATAATTCACCCCTCCACTTT
cdr3_aa: CASSLFSGVKYNSPLHF

clone_size: .
j_call: TRBJ2-5
v_call: TRBV5-4
cdr3_length: 14
d_call: TRBD2
cdr3_nt: TGTGCCAGCAGCTCTAGCGGGAGTAGTGAGACCCAGTACTTC
cdr3_aa: CASSSSGSSETQYF